These 24 T cell receptor beta chains were all obtained from the same sample, sequenced in a study of Graves' ophthalmopathy and Graves' hyperthyroidism. CDR3 regions of TCR beta were amplified from RNA transcripts. Amplification began with first-round RT-PCR using HTBI primers, then second-round multiplex PCR was performed. TCRdb analysed the multiplex PCR reads with MiXCR anew, one entry per CDR3 protein. This table holds about 500,000 distinct CDR3 sequences, 14% found once. Sequencing input: blood. These receptors were obtained from a woman aged 25 to 39 with Graves' ophthalmopathy.

At least ten counts were recorded for this clonotype. V is TRBV6-5 and J is TRBJ1-5; tentatively, D is TRBD1 (5 bases). Germline-derived CDR1 and CDR2 are MNHEY and SVGAGI. Between the trimmed V and J ends, which lost 7 bases and 3 bases, there was a span of 13 bases. CDR3 length equals 14 residues. CDR3 sequence (DNA): TGTGCCAGCACACTCGGGGGAACCAATCAGCCCCAGCATTTT. This sequence encodes CASTLGGTNQPQHF.

This clonotype was counted many times. The V and J genes are TRBV6-5 and TRBJ2-2, with TRBD2 matching 12 bases. V shed 8 bases, J shed 2 bases, and the junction held 6 bases outside the gene matches. The germline gives CDR1 MNHEY, CDR2 SVGAGI. The CDR3 covers 16 residues. The CDR3 is CASLTSGGLNTGELFF. The CDR3 DNA is TGTGCCAGCCTGACTAGCGGGGGCCTAAACACCGGGGAGCTGTTTTTT.

This clonotype was found many times. CDR3 residues: CAIRFDREDTDTQYF. The CDR3 DNA reads as TGTGCCATCAGATTTGACAGGGAGGACACAGATACGCAGTATTTT. V is TRBV10-3 and J is TRBJ2-3; a weak D match, TRBD1 (7 bases). The CDR3 spans 15 residues. Germline-derived CDR1 and CDR2 are ENHRY and SYGVKD. V lost 6 bases and J lost 2, with 15 bases in between.

Ten or more counts support this clonotype. V usage is TRBV28 and J usage is TRBJ1-6; D remains unclear. The CDR3 runs to 12 residues. CDR1 and CDR2 (germline): MDHEN, SYDVKM. V lost 5 bases to trimming and J lost 6 bases, with 5 bases between them. The CDR3 region is CASSRLNSPLHF. DNA for the CDR3: TGTGCCAGCAGTCGACTTAATTCACCCCTCCACTTT. Combining the CDR3 with reference TRBV28 and TRBJ1-6 gives the whole variable domain DVKVTQSSRYLVKRTGEKVFLECVQDMDHENMFWYRQDPGLGLRLIYFSYDVKMKEKGDIPEGYSVSREKKERFSLILESASTNQTSMYLCASSRLNSPLHFGNGTRLTVT.

Ten or more counts support this clonotype. J is TRBJ1-1 and V is TRBV10-3, with TRBD1 matching 7 bases. The CDR3 has 16 residues. The V gene end was trimmed by 11 bases and the J gene end by 3 bases; junction bases not matched to a gene: 18. Germline V gene sequence: CDR1 ENHRY, CDR2 SYGVKD. CDR3 bases: TGTGCCTCGGCCCGAGCAGGGGGTCCGCGCGACACTGAAGCTTTCTTT. It codes for CASARAGGPRDTEAFF.

This clonotype was recorded many times. Just one base apart from a much larger clone, this may be a read error. This chain's CDR3 is CASSPGLAWGYEQYF. In nucleotides, the CDR3 is TGTGCCAGCAGCCCAGGACTGGCCTGGGGCTACGAGCAGTACTTC. The V gene is TRBV12-3 or TRBV12-4, the J gene TRBJ2-7, with D possibly being TRBD2 (5 bases). The CDR3 is 15 amino acids. V lost 6 bases to trimming and J lost 3 bases, with 18 bases between them.

The table lists this clonotype with many counts. Possible read error: a much larger clone is one base away. The J gene is TRBJ2-3, the V gene TRBV6-4; 10 nucleotides line up with TRBD1. Germline CDR1 reads MRHNA; CDR2 reads SNTAGT. This CDR3 has 15 residues. The CDR3 protein is CASSDSTGGTGTQYF. The DNA for the CDR3 is TGTGCCAGCAGTGACTCGACAGGGGGCACAGGTACGCAGTATTTT.

This clonotype came up many times. The V call is TRBV9, the J call TRBJ2-4; D possibly corresponds to TRBD2 (5 bases). Germline V gives CDR1 SGDLS, CDR2 YYNGEE. V lost 3 bases, J lost 0 bases, and 10 bases lay in between. CDR3 size: 15 residues. Here the CDR3 DNA reads TGTGCCAGCAGCGGCGACGGGGTAGCCAAAAACATTCAGTACTTC. Encoded protein: CASSGDGVAKNIQYF.

This clonotype occurred many times. The chain carries TRBV2 and TRBJ1-1, with unresolved D. Germline lookup yields CDR1 SNHLY and CDR2 FYNNEI. This CDR3 is built from 11 residues. V was cut by 9 bases and J by 4 bases, with 9 bases left in between. CDR3: CASVRTTEAFF. Written as DNA, the CDR3 is TGTGCCAGTGTAAGGACCACTGAAGCTTTCTTT.

V gene TRBV24-1 combines with J gene TRBJ1-2, with D hard to call. The V gene's germline CDR1 is KGHDR and CDR2 SFDVKD. With 0 bases removed from V and 8 bases from J, the gap between germline ends came to 12 bases. There are 14 residues in the CDR3. The CDR3 spells CATSDLPGLGGYTF. Here the CDR3 DNA reads TGTGCCACCAGTGATTTGCCAGGCCTGGGGGGCTACACCTTC.

The gene calls are TRBV12-3 or TRBV12-4 and TRBJ2-2; D gene uncertain. The CDR3 is 15 amino acids. Trimming shortened V by 5 bases and J by 4 bases, and 14 bases separated the two germline ends. The CDR3 nucleotides are TGTGCCAGCAGTCCGAGAGAAAGGACCACCGGGGAGCTGTTTTTT. This encodes CASSPRERTTGELFF.

This clonotype was counted only a few times. CDR3 sequence (DNA): TGTGCCAGCAGTTTTGGGGTCCGGACGACCCAGCATTTT. As protein: CASSFGVRTTQHF. The genes are TRBV12-3 or TRBV12-4 and TRBJ1-5, with no clear D. CDR3 length equals 13 residues. Trimming took 3 bases from V and 11 from J, leaving 14 bases between them.

This clonotype was detected many times. CDR3 sequence: CASSPLPGTGLVDYEQYF. For the CDR3, the DNA is TGTGCCAGCAGTCCCCTCCCCGGGACAGGGTTAGTGGACTACGAGCAGTACTTC. The rearrangement links TRBV27 to TRBJ2-7; 9 bases align to TRBD1. The CDR3 has 18 residues. The trim removed 5 bases at V and 3 bases at J, leaving 17 bases unmatched. Germline V gives CDR1 MNHEY, CDR2 SMNVEV (reference sequence).

In this sample, this clonotype turned up many times. The chain uses TRBV19 and TRBJ2-7; tentatively, D is TRBD1 (5 bases). The CDR3 spans 14 residues. V gave up 3 bases and J gave up 1 base, with 10 bases separating them. CDR1 is LNHDA, CDR2 SQIVND, per germline (reference sequence). CDR3 sequence: CASSMNRLSYEQYF. In nucleotides, the CDR3 is TGTGCCAGTAGTATGAACAGGCTTTCCTACGAGCAGTACTTC.

At least ten counts were recorded for this clonotype. The J gene is TRBJ2-7, the V gene TRBV5-4, with 10 bases matching TRBD1. The J segment lost 5 bases and the V segment lost 3 bases, leaving 5 bases of the junction unmatched. This CDR3 has 14 residues. The germline gives CDR1 SGHNT, CDR2 YYREEE (reference sequence). The CDR3 sequence: CASSWGTGVDEQYF. CDR3 sequence (DNA): TGTGCCAGCAGCTGGGGGACAGGGGTCGACGAGCAGTACTTC.

This clonotype was counted a few times. The junction differs from germline at one of its ends, possibly a read error. The chain combines TRBV30 with TRBJ2-7; a possible D gene is TRBD2 (5 bases). This CDR3 has 14 amino acids. Germline V gene data show CDR1 as GTSNPN and CDR2 as SVGIG (reference sequence). Here the CDR3 reads CAWSVGVSSYDQYF. The CDR3 region has the DNA TGTGCCTGGAGTGTCGGGGTCAGTTCCTACGATCAGTACTTC.

This clonotype was counted many times. In nucleotides, the CDR3 is TGCAGCGCCGATCGGGACTCACCTCCCCACGAGCAGTACTTC. Translating it yields CSADRDSPPHEQYF. The chain couples TRBV29-1 to TRBJ2-7, with a possible D match to TRBD2 (6 bases). The V end lost 7 bases, the J end lost 5 bases, and 21 bases lay between the germline ends. Germline V gene data show CDR1 as SQVTM and CDR2 as ANQGSEA. The CDR3 is 14 residues long.

The rearrangement uses TRBV28 and TRBJ2-7; 9 nucleotides agree with TRBD2. The trim removed 4 bases at V and 3 bases at J, leaving 7 bases unmatched. This CDR3 spans 15 amino acids. The V gene's germline CDR1 is MDHEN and CDR2 SYDVKM. CDR3 residues: CASSSVSGGDYEQYF. The CDR3 DNA reads TGTGCCAGCAGTTCCGTTAGCGGGGGAGACTACGAGCAGTACTTC. The full variable domain, with the rest looked up from reference TRBV28 and TRBJ2-7, is DVKVTQSSRYLVKRTGEKVFLECVQDMDHENMFWYRQDPGLGLRLIYFSYDVKMKEKGDIPEGYSVSREKKERFSLILESASTNQTSMYLCASSSVSGGDYEQYFGPGTRLTVT.

This clonotype was picked up many times. The rearrangement uses TRBV30 and TRBJ1-2; possible D gene TRBD1, 6 bases. The CDR3 is made up of 13 amino acids. Germline loops: CDR1 GTSNPN, CDR2 SVGIG (reference sequence). V was clipped by 3 bases and J by 0 bases, with 8 bases between them. In DNA, the CDR3 is TGTGCCTGGAGCGCAGGGGCTAACTATGGCTACACCTTC. This gives the protein CAWSAGANYGYTF.

Many counts were recorded for this clonotype. This rearrangement joins TRBV12-3 or TRBV12-4 to TRBJ1-2; D gene unclear. The CDR3 contains 15 residues. Trimming took 6 bases from V and 3 from J, leaving 17 bases between them. This chain's CDR3 is CASSAYSAKDYGYTF. For the CDR3, the DNA is TGTGCCAGCAGCGCATACAGTGCGAAAGACTATGGCTACACCTTC.

This clonotype was counted ten times or more. The chain is built from TRBV12-3 or TRBV12-4 and TRBJ2-2, with D possibly TRBD2 on 7 matching bases. The V end lost 8 bases, the J end lost 3 bases, and 13 bases lay between the germline ends. This CDR3 has 14 amino acids. The chain's CDR3 is CASHRGADTGELFF. CDR3 coding DNA: TGTGCCAGCCACCGGGGGGCGGACACCGGGGAGCTGTTTTTT.

This clonotype was observed a few times. The J gene is TRBJ1-1, the V gene TRBV12-3 or TRBV12-4; no firm D call. The germline V and J ends were trimmed by 10 bases and 3 bases, with 15 bases remaining between them. The CDR3 contains 13 residues. The CDR3 region is CATPTWEDTEAFF. The CDR3 bases are TGTGCCACTCCAACATGGGAAGACACTGAAGCTTTCTTT.

This clonotype was detected many times. The CDR3 bases are TGTGCCATCAGCCTAGGACAGGGCGCAGGGGAGACCCAGTACTTC. This sequence encodes CAISLGQGAGETQYF. This chain connects TRBV10-3 to TRBJ2-5; TRBD1 aligns across 8 bases. Germline CDR1 and CDR2: ENHRY and SYGVKD. CDR3 length: 15 residues. V lost 6 bases to trimming and J lost 5 bases; unmatched junction nucleotides: 11.

This clonotype was detected many times. J is TRBJ1-2 and V is TRBV12-3 or TRBV12-4; D remains unclear. Trimming cost V 6 bases and J 0 bases, with 14 bases left between them. The CDR3 has 15 amino acids. CDR3 in DNA: TGTGCCAGCAGGCCCTCTTGGGGAACTAACTATGGCTACACCTTC. Its translation: CASRPSWGTNYGYTF.